This T cell receptor beta chain was obtained from a study of beta chain features in type 1 diabetes. Notes on the study in general: The naive, central memory and Treg TCRB repertoires showed an apparent similarity that was greater among patients than among healthy donors. Sequencing used cDNA, and cells with high TCR expression could therefore be over-represented. Shorter TCRB CDR3s, moderately but significantly so, were found in Type 1 diabetes patients in all four CD4+ subsets. PCR could preferentially amplify shorter templates, alike in patients and controls.

The isolated RNA, all of it, was reverse transcribed, so expressed TCRB transcripts were what got sequenced. Here immunoSEQ multiplex PCR was the method, and the copy in TCRdb shows in-frame clones only, minus some. The data hold around 360,000 clones, with around 12% observed a single time. The CDR3 has 15 residues. The ends lost 5 bases at V and 1 base at J; junction bases unmatched: 7. Germline V gene sequence: CDR1 GTSNPN, CDR2 SVGIG (reference sequence). The sample holds a few counts of this clone. The antigen is undetermined. By way of CD45RO/CCR7/CD25/CD127/CD95/CD27, the CD4+ regulatory, stem cell-like memory, central memory and naive cells were sorted.

Material for sequencing was naive CD4+ T cells from blood. The receptor comes from a woman aged 18 to 35 with type 1 diabetes. The rearrangement joins TRBV30 to TRBJ2-1; 8 nucleotides line up with TRBD1. The CDR3 reads CAWGKGQGSYNEQFF. CDR3 nucleotides: TGTGCCTGGGGCAAAGGACAGGGATCCTACAATGAGCAGTTCTTC. The complete variable domain, with remaining parts taken from reference TRBV30 and TRBJ2-1, reads SQTIHQWPATLVQPVGSPLSLECTVEGTSNPNLYWYRQAAGRGLQLLFYSVGIGQISSEVPQNLSASRPQDRQFILSSKKLLLSDSGFYLCAWGKGQGSYNEQFFGPGTRLTVL.